The entry below describes one T cell receptor (beta chain). The antigen is undetermined. A much larger clone differs by one base, so this may be a read error. This is likely a read error, given that the CDR3 carries no conserved phenylalanine or tryptophan at its end. This sample is drawn from a study of read filtering for tumor transcriptome and immune sequencing. In the study overall: Whole-transcriptome libraries were prepared after DNase treatment.

Whole-study results and caveats: The CD138-negative fraction was mixed bone marrow immune cells, not pure T cells. In IR-seq, single-read clonotypes were roughly 82% of clonotypes but around 4% of reads.

Molecular barcoded adaptors covering alpha/delta and beta/gamma chains were used on around 370 ng RNA. MiXCR, applied by TCRdb to the reads, yields one record per CDR3 protein. The sample contains tens of thousands of distinct CDR3 sequences, about 19% of which appear only once. This CDR3 has 15 amino acids. The germline gives CDR1 ENHRY, CDR2 SYGVKD. The ends lost 7 bases at V and 4 bases at J; junction bases unmatched: 8. Sequencing input: a population of CD138-negative cells sorted from bone marrow. The chain combines TRBV10-3 with TRBJ2-2, with 8 bases matching TRBD1. This TCR derives from a donor at least 40 years old with multiple myeloma. As DNA, the CDR3 is TGTGCCATCATGTCAGGGGGCATCGGCACCGGGGAGCTGTTTCTT. This gives the protein CAIMSGGIGTGELFL.